These 19 T cell receptor beta chains originate from one sample sequenced in a study of cytotoxic CD8 clonotypes in ibrutinib-treated CLL. Sequenced by immunoSEQ multiplex PCR; TCRdb stores in-frame clones only, minus some. Of around 330,000 clones listed, about 64% are singletons. Specimen: PBMCs, collected after 36 months of ibrutinib treatment. These receptors were taken from a human donor with chronic lymphocytic leukemia.

This clone was seen only a few times. The rearrangement uses TRBV7-9 and TRBJ2-2; no definite D call. The V end lost 3 bases, the J end lost 6 bases, and 8 bases lay between the germline ends. This CDR3 contains 13 residues. Per the germline V gene, CDR1 is SEHNR and CDR2 is FQNEAQ (reference sequence). CDR3 loop: CASSFPVPGELFF. The CDR3 coding sequence is TGTGCCAGCAGCTTTCCAGTCCCCGGGGAGCTGTTTTTT.

The chain has TRBV29-1 and TRBJ2-3; maybe TRBD2 (5 bases). Deletions cut 4 bases from V and 2 bases from J, with 13 bases between. The V gene's germline CDR1 is SQVTM and CDR2 ANQGSEA. This CDR3 has 14 residues. As DNA, the CDR3 is TGCAGCGTTGGGGCCCGACTAAACACAGATACGCAGTATTTT. Its protein product is CSVGARLNTDTQYF.

The rearrangement links TRBV6-5 to TRBJ2-7, with a tentative D call TRBD1 (5 bases). CDR1 and CDR2 from the germline V gene are MNHEY and SVGAGI. This CDR3 has 13 amino acids. The ends were cut back, 6 bases at V and 3 bases at J, with 12 bases in the middle. As DNA, the CDR3 is TGTGCCAGCAGACTGACAGTGGACTACGAGCAGTACTTC. It codes for CASRLTVDYEQYF.

This chain connects TRBV5-1 to TRBJ2-7; TRBD2 agrees at 11 bases. The CDR3 is 14 amino acids. In germline, CDR1 is SGHRS, CDR2 YFSETQ. Losses at the gene ends were 4 bases for V and 3 bases for J; bases not matched to a gene: 3. CDR3 region: CASSGTSGSYEQYF. The CDR3 region has the DNA TGCGCCAGCAGCGGTACTAGCGGGAGCTACGAGCAGTACTTC.

The chain couples TRBV2 to TRBJ2-3; the D is unclear. CDR3 length: 14 amino acids. With 6 bases removed from V and 7 bases from J, the gap between germline ends came to 17 bases. Per the germline V gene, CDR1 is SNHLY and CDR2 is FYNNEI. The chain's CDR3 is CASRKGAKANTQYF. The CDR3 bases are TGTGCCAGCAGGAAAGGAGCAAAGGCTAATACGCAGTATTTT.

V and J are TRBV9 and TRBJ1-2; D gene ambiguous. Germline assignment: CDR1 SGDLS and CDR2 YYNGEE. V was pared by 1 base and J by 7 bases, with 11 bases between. The CDR3 is 13 residues long. CDR3: CASSVRPRGGYTF. The CDR3 DNA follows: TGTGCCAGCAGCGTACGTCCTCGGGGTGGCTACACCTTC.

The chain couples TRBV5-4 to TRBJ2-1; 12 bases fit TRBD2. Germline CDR1 SGHNT, CDR2 YYREEE (reference sequence). CDR3 length: 15 amino acids. Trimming removed 4 bases from V and 7 bases from J; junction bases left unmatched: 6. CDR3 nucleotide sequence: TGTGCCAGCAGCCCCGGACTAGCGGGAAATAATGAGCAGTTCTTC. As protein: CASSPGLAGNNEQFF.

CDR3 region: CASSLGFHSQPQHF. The CDR3, as DNA: TGTGCCAGCAGCTTAGGGTTTCACTCTCAGCCCCAGCATTTT. The chain joins TRBV7-2 to TRBJ1-5; D gene unclear. V gave up 1 base and J gave up 6 bases, with 10 bases separating them. CDR1 SGHTA and CDR2 FQGNSA come from the germline V gene. The CDR3 runs 14 residues.

This clone was seen once. This chain connects TRBV5-6 to TRBJ2-7; D gene ambiguous. V lost 1 base and J lost 6, with 14 bases in between. The CDR3 length is 14 residues. In germline, CDR1 is SGHDT, CDR2 YYEEEE. In DNA form, the CDR3 reads TGTGCCAGCAGCTTGTTGCAGTCCCTATCCGAGCAGTACTTC. Translating gives CASSLLQSLSEQYF.

The chain recombines TRBV5-1 with TRBJ2-3, with 8 bases aligning to TRBD2. CDR3 length: 16 amino acids. V shed 2 bases, J shed 0 bases, and the junction held 5 bases outside the gene matches. Germline V gene sequence: CDR1 SGHRS, CDR2 YFSETQ. The CDR3 DNA reads TGCGCCAGCAGCTTTAAGCGGGAGCCTAGCACAGATACGCAGTATTTT. Its translation: CASSFKREPSTDTQYF.

The chain uses TRBV9 and TRBJ1-1; D gene unclear. V lost 1 base and J lost 8, with 9 bases in between. Germline CDR1 reads SGDLS; CDR2 reads YYNGEE. This CDR3 has 12 residues. The CDR3 loop is CASSVFGGEAFF. In DNA, the CDR3 is TGTGCCAGCAGCGTATTCGGCGGGGAAGCTTTCTTT.

The chain employs TRBV28 and TRBJ2-7, with D tentatively TRBD2 (6 bases). V was shortened by 4 bases and J by 0 bases, with 19 bases between the two germline ends. The germline gives CDR1 MDHEN, CDR2 SYDVKM. This CDR3 is 17 amino acids long. CDR3 amino acids: CASSSLIKRVLSYEQYF. DNA for the CDR3: TGTGCCAGCAGTTCTTTGATCAAGCGGGTACTCTCCTACGAGCAGTACTTC.

The chain uses TRBV28 and TRBJ1-1; D gene unclear. Trimming stripped 4 bases from V and 5 bases from J, with 14 bases between. Germline CDR1 is MDHEN and CDR2 is SYDVKM. The CDR3 is 14 amino acids. The DNA of the CDR3 is TGTGCCAGCAGTTCCTCGGCCCTCGGGACTGAAGCTTTCTTT. Protein product: CASSSSALGTEAFF. The variable domain in full, completed from reference TRBV28 and TRBJ1-1, reads DVKVTQSSRYLVKRTGEKVFLECVQDMDHENMFWYRQDPGLGLRLIYFSYDVKMKEKGDIPEGYSVSREKKERFSLILESASTNQTSMYLCASSSSALGTEAFFGQGTRLTVV.

The chain recombines TRBV19 with TRBJ2-2, with a weak D call TRBD1 (6 bases). CDR1 and CDR2 from the germline V gene are LNHDA and SQIVND (reference sequence). V was cut by 3 bases and J by 5 bases, with 13 bases left in between. CDR3 length equals 15 residues. The CDR3 region is CASSIYRVWTGELFF. The CDR3 DNA is TGTGCCAGTAGTATTTACAGGGTTTGGACCGGGGAGCTGTTTTTT.

J is TRBJ1-5 and V is TRBV18; no definite D call. This CDR3 has 14 amino acids. Germline loops: CDR1 KGHSH, CDR2 LQKENI. Trimming stripped 6 bases from V and 3 bases from J, with 12 bases between. CDR3 in amino acids: CASSLLRDNQPQHF. For the CDR3, the DNA is TGTGCCAGCTCCCTCCTCCGGGACAATCAGCCCCAGCATTTT.

This chain uses TRBV9 with TRBJ2-1, with 8 bases aligning to TRBD1. This CDR3 comprises 14 residues. The ends lost 2 bases at V and 7 bases at J; junction bases unmatched: 5. Germline assignment: CDR1 SGDLS and CDR2 YYNGEE. This chain's CDR3 is CASSVSGTGNEQFF. The CDR3 bases are TGTGCCAGCAGCGTCTCCGGGACAGGAAATGAGCAGTTCTTC.

This sequence joins TRBV5-1 and TRBJ1-2; TRBD1 matches 9 bases. The CDR3 consists of 16 residues. The V segment lost 4 bases and the J segment 4 bases; nucleotides outside the gene matches: 11. Germline CDR1 reads SGHRS; CDR2 reads YFSETQ. CDR3 bases: TGCGCCAGCAGCACCAAAGGACAGGGGATGTTCTATGGCTACACCTTC. It is translated as CASSTKGQGMFYGYTF.

This clone appeared a few times. This rearrangement joins TRBV21-1 to TRBJ1-1; TRBD1, the table's D call, lacks a check against the DNA. TRBV21-1 is deemed a pseudogene. The CDR3 is 18 amino acids. The CDR3 sequence is CASSKDGTAIILNTEAFF. The CDR3 DNA is TGTGCCAGCAGCAAAGACGGGACAGCGATTATACTGAACACTGAAGCTTTCTTT.

The gene calls are TRBV6-1 and TRBJ2-7; TRBD2 aligns across 8 bases. V was clipped by 4 bases and J by 5 bases; unmatched bases: 13. Germline V lookup: CDR1 MNHNS, CDR2 SASEGT. The CDR3 runs 16 residues. The CDR3 here is CASSAGGGFLFHEQYF. In DNA, the CDR3 is TGTGCCAGCAGTGCCGGGGGGGGCTTTTTGTTCCACGAGCAGTACTTC.